This T cell receptor beta chain was found in a study of cytomegalovirus exposure and HLA in healthy donors (dated by TCRdb to the late 2010s). Regarding the research as a whole: An earlier analysis of approximately 550 of the donors reported 250 to 300 Gb of sequence data and around 110 million unique TCR beta sequences from about 179 million T cells. Among the roughly 370 genotyped donors, around 81% belonged to the genetic ancestry cluster associated with self-reported Caucasian donors. Using immunosequencing, the study profiled T cell repertoires from approximately 700 subjects and related those repertoires to cytomegalovirus serostatus. Because of strong linkage in the cohort, roughly five DR-DQ haplotypes were treated as single units for association and clustering. In the later analysis, no new phenotypic data were used to find candidate immune exposures; instead, reliance was placed on TCR beta sequences and their occurrence across donors. A later genetic analysis took genome-wide SNP genotypes for about three fifths of the 666 donors and used that subset as a discovery cohort. Around 320 gigabases of sequencing data and 70 million to 100 million unique TCR sequences were included in an early release covering over 600 HLA-typed donors. Every discovery cohort repertoire had been produced on one sequencing platform. Across 398 genotyped donors of the cohort, an average of about 240,000 unique TCR beta nucleotide sequences per donor were sequenced, and about a sixth of those sequences were non-productive. To predict cytomegalovirus infection status, the study combined high-throughput TCR immunosequencing, statistical association of individual TCRs with disease status, and machine learning. Donor age, sex, ethnicity and CMV serostatus were compiled together with the repertoire data. The study aimed to test whether signatures of past pathogen exposure could be identified by cataloging public T cell receptors. Typing coverage varied by locus: 629-630 donors for A, B, C, DRB1 and DQB1; approximately 500 for DQA1; around 610 for DPA1; 400 to 480 for DPB1. To study patterns of TCR occurrence, a later analysis re-analyzed previously published TCR beta repertoires from more than 550 donors and added high-resolution HLA genotyping. Both class I and class II loci were covered by HLA typing, at four-digit resolution. In addition to the first cohort of 666 subjects, a separate validation cohort of approximately 130 different subjects was used. In an earlier analysis of 500 to 650 of the donors, high-throughput TCR beta sequencing was used to judge whether each TCR beta V gene segment behaved as functional or pseudogenic. General study outcomes and caveats: Several of the top co-occurrence clusters appeared to be linked to parvovirus B19, influenza, CMV and Epstein-Barr virus, according to a later analysis. Immune exposure information for the cohort was limited to CMV serostatus. Correlated functional status among segregating V segments might be attributable to linkage disequilibrium, but an unknown experimental factor could not be ruled out. While some public TCRs were present in many individuals, most TCR sequences turned up only very rarely across donors. The classifier was reported to diagnose cytomegalovirus status with high specificity and sensitivity in both the original and validation cohorts. When HLA alleles, especially DR and DQ, strongly co-occurred, attributing TCR associations to individual alleles was difficult. Because the 87-base-pair reads could not distinguish some IMGT-functional V segments, including TRBV6-2 and TRBV6-3, those segments were excluded. In a later genetic analysis, fewer N-insertions in productive TCRs were reported among donors in an Asian-associated ancestry cluster than the roughly 710-donor mean. In a later genetic analysis, a missense DCLRE1C variant was associated with V-gene and J-gene trimming of TCR beta chains, and the association was replicated in an independent cohort. In a later analysis, the rate of TCR association differed among HLA loci, with DRB1 alleles having the most associated TCRs and HLA-C alleles having the fewest. HLA typing was unavailable for some donors at each locus, so association tests used only the typed subset. Over 15 rarely observed V segments, including chromosome 9 orphons, were excluded from the earlier analysis of about 600 of the donors because counts were too low. The presence/absence analyses assumed that sequencing depth was roughly uniform across donors, and that assumption may not be true. A group of highly shared sequence variants was considered likely to be a technical artifact of the sequencing pipeline. A later analysis found that HLA-associated TCR beta chains were more clonally expanded and had lower generation probabilities than equally common non-associated chains. The study gave a list of 150 to 200 TCR beta chains associated with cytomegalovirus. In a later analysis, most CMV-associated TCR beta chains were found to appear HLA-restricted, with HLA associations seemingly driven largely by CMV exposure. A later analysis associated 16,951 TCR beta sequences with specific HLA alleles at a false discovery rate of 0.05. In vitro tests confirmed that a few of the cytomegalovirus-associated TCR beta chains recognize cytomegalovirus antigens. In an earlier analysis of approximately 590 of the donors, most TCR beta V segments appeared in productive rearrangements about 87% or about 30% of the time, broadly matching IMGT annotations. It was suggested by the authors that the approach could potentially be generalized to other disease states and immunological phenotypes. The cohort was sequenced for TCR beta chains only, and without alpha or paired-chain data the features that could be detected were limited. A further reported finding was that TCR beta sequences accurately predicted the HLA-A and HLA-B alleles for most subjects in the first cohort.

In total, over 600 healthy bone marrow donors made up the cohort. Cohort members were all nominally healthy when sampled, although unrecorded immune exposures were likely present. The donor tested CMV seronegative and was one of the 352 seronegative cohort members. A peripheral blood sample was provided by each donor, and peripheral blood mononuclear cells were used for TCR beta sequencing. Genomic DNA extraction from the blood cell samples was performed with the Qiagen DNeasy Blood Extraction Kit. A note on this clone: This clone's antigen is unknown.

The method was the immunoSEQ multiplex PCR assay. For the multiplex PCR, a mixture combining 60 forward primers for TCR Vbeta segments and 13 reverse primers for TCR Jbeta segments was used. The CDR3 region of rearranged TCR beta genes was amplified from genomic DNA by a multiplex PCR assay. On the Illumina HiSeq System, the amplified TCR beta libraries were sequenced as 87-base-pair reads. The study's processing was this. A later analysis counted about 80 million unique TCR beta chains across the roughly 700 repertoires, and roughly 9.9 million of these chains were shared by at least two donors. To remove PCR and sequencing errors, raw reads were error-corrected and collapsed into unique sequences using a nearest-neighbor algorithm that merged closely related sequences. To assign V, D and J gene segments, CDR3 sequences were aligned to IMGT reference sequences. For a sequence to be retained, at least a six-nucleotide match to both a V gene segment and a J gene segment was required. Rearrangements were classified as productive when the CDR3 lacked stop codons and remained in frame with V and J, and all other rearrangements were classified as non-productive. CDR3 was defined according to IMGT convention as the region running from the second conserved V-encoded cysteine to the conserved J-encoded phenylalanine. The earlier analysis of 550 to 650 of the donors excluded any sequence lacking an unambiguous match to a single V gene segment. In an earlier analysis of some 590 of the donors, a V segment was called functional when productive rearrangements were above 56.7%, and segregating when the standard deviation between donors exceeded 5%. To diagnose cytomegalovirus status from the catalog of TCR beta chain sequences, a statistical classification framework was built. In a later analysis, V and J genes were assigned by comparing TCR nucleotide sequences against IMGT/GENE-DB human TR gene sequences. A later analysis assigned CDR3 sequences and most-parsimonious VDJ recombination scenarios with the TCRdist pipeline. In a later analysis, every TCR beta chain was defined by the combination of its CDR3 amino acid sequence and its V-gene family, and reads without a unique V-gene family were dropped. As a way to deal with suspected cross-contamination and a sequencing artifact, a later analysis dropped under 600 nucleotide sequences that were highly shared and had low generation probability. In a later analysis, a clonal expansion index for each public chain was calculated from normalized within-repertoire ranks of inferred template counts. A later analysis computed generation probabilities with a VDJ recombination model fitted to out-of-frame rearrangements, and checked the results against IGoR. A later analysis scored TCR-TCR, TCR-HLA and TCR-CMV co-occurrence with hypergeometric tests, applying a repertoire-size bias correction to TCR pairs. A later analysis estimated false discovery rates by permuting HLA or CMV assignments 20 times. In a later analysis, co-occurring TCRs were grouped with DBSCAN, and TCRdist sequence similarity was added when clustering was performed within HLA-allele-positive subsets. For co-occurrence clustering, repertoires with fewer than 30,000 or more than 120,000 public chains were excluded, along with about five repertoires with anomalous nucleotide sharing. Held by TCRdb, this immuneACCESS table contains in-frame sequences only and omits some clones. Under half of the omission traces to an unresolved V gene where checked; the cause of the rest is unknown. The D gene and trimming were derived from the DNA, and the V and J assignments and clone size from that table. The sample table gives about 140,000 clones. The ten largest account for approximately 1% of the sample.

From a lookup of the germline V gene, CDR1 and CDR2 are SNHLY and FYNNEI. V was cut back by 8 bases and J by 1 base, leaving a gap of 20 bases between them. The CDR3 numbers 16 residues from cysteine through phenylalanine. Only the CDR3 part of the read is kept: 48 bases, read in frame from the first base. The rearrangement joined TRBV2 to TRBJ1-1, with the identity of the D gene unclear. Material: PBMCs. This TCR came from a male donor in good health and CMV-seronegative. The CDR3 here reads CASRRGERTKNTEAFF. In nucleotide form, the sequence is TGTGCCAGCCGACGGGGAGAGAGGACGAAGAACACTGAAGCTTTCTTT.